This TCR beta chain appears in the sequencing data of a study of blood T cell repertoires in COVID-19. Study details: PBMCs, B-cell-depleted T cells, or T cells provided the cDNA or gDNA that made up the material.

This clone has a handful of counts. Clones were read by immunoSEQ multiplex PCR, and TCRdb kept only the in-frame ones, dropping some. The data contain over 250,000 clones, around nine tenths of them singletons. The V gene lost 1 base and the J gene lost 8 bases, with 11 bases spanning the gap. Per the germline V gene, CDR1 is SGHAT and CDR2 is FQNNGV. The CDR3 contains 13 residues. The chain recombines TRBV11-2 with TRBJ1-2, with TRBD1 as a possible D gene (6 bases). The receptor's source is a woman under 30 who had recovered from COVID-19. Source material: PBMCs or T cells enriched from blood (not recorded which). The CDR3 region is CASSLADSTGYTF. The DNA for the CDR3 is TGTGCCAGCAGCTTAGCGGACAGCACAGGCTACACCTTC.